Listed below are T cell receptor beta chains from one sample, sequenced in a study of T cells of healthy individuals. TCRdb used MiXCR to reprocess the 5' RACE reads, holding one entry per CDR3 protein. The profile shows about 96,000 distinct CDR3 sequences, 15% to 20% of them singletons. The receptors stem from a human donor in good health. CDR3s include the opening cysteine and the closing phenylalanine or tryptophan. D genes are given only for firm matches. Size is omitted from some rows. Given values are once, few, many or a class for expanded clones.

>few|-|TRBV2|TRBJ2-7|15
CASSEARGRVYEQYF
TGTGCCAGCAGTGAAGCCAGGGGTCGGGTCTACGAGCAGTACTTC
>once|-|TRBV28|TRBJ2-3|15
CASSLGHPATDTQYF
TGTGCCAGCAGTTTAGGGCATCCCGCGACAGATACGCAGTATTTT
>few|-|TRBV24-1|TRBJ2-5|16
CATSDTRQGGVKTQYF
TGTGCCACCAGTGACACGCGACAGGGAGGTGTGAAGACCCAGTACTTC
>-|-|TRBV27|TRBJ1-5|17
CASSPRVGGIFLKPQHF
TGTGCCAGCAGTCCCCGGGTCGGGGGGATATTTCTCAAGCCCCAGCATTTT
>many|TRBD1|TRBV12-3/TRBV12-4|TRBJ1-2|15
CASSRPGQLNYGYTF
TGTGCCAGCAGTCGGCCGGGACAGCTAAACTATGGCTACACCTTC
>few|-|TRBV29-1|TRBJ1-2|13
CSARGADNYGYTF
TGCAGCGCCCGGGGGGCGGATAACTATGGCTACACCTTC
>few|-|TRBV4-3|TRBJ2-1|13
CASSQVGRGEQFF
TGCGCCAGCAGCCAAGTAGGGAGGGGGGAGCAGTTCTTC
>many|-|TRBV28|TRBJ1-5|15
CATTPRGGSNQPQHF
TGTGCCACCACTCCGAGGGGGGGAAGCAATCAGCCCCAGCATTTT
>-|-|TRBV6-1|TRBJ2-2|16
CTSSPDRFWDTGELFF
TGTACCAGCAGTCCAGACAGGTTTTGGGACACCGGGGAGCTGTTTTTT
>-|-|TRBV2|TRBJ1-5|16
CASRQPQGYSNQPQHF
TGTGCCAGCAGACAACCCCAGGGTTATAGCAATCAGCCCCAGCATTTT
>few|TRBD2|TRBV5-1|TRBJ2-5|15
CASSQIAGAEETQYF
TGCGCCAGCAGCCAAATAGCGGGGGCCGAAGAGACCCAGTACTTC
>-|-|TRBV13|TRBJ2-3|14
CASSLGAARNTQYF
TGTGCCAGCAGCTTAGGGGCGGCGCGAAATACGCAGTATTTT
>-|-|TRBV12-3/TRBV12-4|TRBJ1-1|13
CASTDSLYTEAFF
TGTGCCAGCACGGACTCTCTTTACACTGAAGCTTTCTTT
>few|-|TRBV20-1|TRBJ2-5|13
CSAREQGGETQYF
TGCAGTGCTAGAGAGCAGGGGGGGGAGACCCAGTACTTC
>-|-|TRBV20-1|TRBJ1-1|15
CSAERGEGWNTEAFF
TGCAGTGCGGAAAGGGGTGAGGGGTGGAACACTGAAGCTTTCTTT
>-|-|TRBV10-3|TRBJ2-3|15
CAISEREPRTDTQYF
TGTGCCATCAGTGAACGGGAACCCCGCACAGATACGCAGTATTTT
>many|TRBD1|TRBV11-2|TRBJ1-1|17
CASSLSFTGTVNTEAFF
TGTGCCAGCAGCTTAAGTTTTACCGGGACAGTGAACACTGAAGCTTTCTTT
>-|-|TRBV6-2/TRBV6-3|TRBJ2-1|15
CASTQEGYRYNEQFF
TGTGCCAGCACCCAAGAGGGATATCGCTACAATGAGCAGTTCTTC
>-|TRBD2|TRBV7-6|TRBJ2-5|18
CASSLSTSGRIQPETQYF
TGTGCCAGCAGCTTATCGACTAGCGGGAGGATCCAGCCGGAGACCCAGTACTTC
>-|-|TRBV24-1|TRBJ1-5|14
CATSDFSGMGPQHF
TGTGCCACCAGTGATTTTTCAGGGATGGGGCCCCAGCATTTT
>few|TRBD1|TRBV28|TRBJ1-3|16
CASSTSGQGLGNTIYF
TGTGCCAGCAGTACTTCAGGACAGGGGTTAGGAAACACCATATATTTT
>-|-|TRBV3-1|TRBJ2-7|14
CASSRPGRVYEQYF
TGTGCCAGCAGCCGTCCGGGTCGTGTTTACGAGCAGTACTTC
>few|-|TRBV4-2|TRBJ1-2|15
CASSQDGARGRGYTF
TGTGCCAGCAGCCAAGATGGGGCGCGGGGAAGGGGCTACACCTTC
>-|-|TRBV29-1|TRBJ2-7|11
CSVDSNYEQYF
TGCAGCGTTGACAGCAACTACGAGCAGTACTTC
>-|-|TRBV6-2/TRBV6-3|TRBJ2-7|14
CASSSTGHLYEQYF
TGTGCCAGCAGTTCGACAGGCCACCTCTACGAGCAGTACTTC
>-|-|TRBV6-5|TRBJ2-3|13
CASSPKGTDTQYF
TGTGCCAGCAGCCCTAAAGGCACAGATACGCAGTATTTT
>many|-|TRBV28|TRBJ1-1|15
CASSPPQGLGTEAFF
TGTGCCAGCAGTCCCCCCCAGGGCCTCGGCACTGAAGCTTTCTTT
>-|-|TRBV20-1|TRBJ2-2|13
CSAKLANTGELFF
TGCAGTGCTAAACTAGCGAACACCGGGGAGCTGTTTTTT
>many|-|TRBV9|TRBJ1-4|13
CASSVGTNEKLFF
TGTGCCAGCAGCGTAGGGACGAATGAAAAACTGTTTTTT
>-|-|TRBV28|TRBJ2-2|13
CASSPPGNRELFF
TGTGCCAGCAGTCCCCCGGGCAACCGGGAGCTGTTTTTT
>few|TRBD2|TRBV7-9|TRBJ2-3|15
CASSQAAGDGDTQYF
TGTGCCAGCAGCCAGGCAGCGGGAGACGGAGATACGCAGTATTTT
>few|-|TRBV9|TRBJ1-5|15
CASSSEGFRNQPQHF
TGTGCCAGCAGCTCAGAGGGATTCCGCAATCAGCCCCAGCATTTT
>few|-|TRBV18|TRBJ2-3|16
CASSPGSGSTLGTQYF
TGTGCCAGCTCCCCCGGTAGTGGGAGTACCCTCGGTACGCAGTATTTT
>many|-|TRBV20-1|TRBJ2-7|13
CSAGGTASYEQYF
TGCAGTGCTGGCGGGACGGCCTCCTACGAGCAGTACTTC
>few|TRBD1|TRBV4-3|TRBJ2-1|16
CASSQDPGQGAGEQFF
TGCGCCAGCAGCCAAGACCCGGGACAGGGGGCCGGTGAGCAGTTCTTC
>-|TRBD2|TRBV4-1|TRBJ2-1|19
CASSQLGLAGGNSYNEQFF
TGCGCTAGCAGCCAATTGGGCCTAGCGGGGGGGAACTCCTACAATGAGCAGTTCTTC
>few|TRBD2|TRBV28|TRBJ2-7|16
CASSSPGRRGSYEQYF
TGTGCCAGCAGTTCCCCGGGGAGGCGGGGGTCCTACGAGCAGTACTTC
>-|-|TRBV5-1|TRBJ2-2|15
CASSEYGGDTGELFF
TGCGCCAGCAGCGAGTACGGCGGTGACACCGGGGAGCTGTTTTTT